Sequencing of this T cell receptor beta chain was carried out in a study of T cell responses to AZD1222 COVID-19 vaccine. Clones were read by immunoSEQ multiplex PCR, and TCRdb kept only the in-frame ones, dropping some. The sample has roughly 77,000 clones; approximately 92% are singletons. Study findings and constraints: Seropositive status at baseline applied to only six AZD1222 recipients.

In the case of this clone: The target antigen is unknown.

Germline V gene sequence: CDR1 LGHNA, CDR2 YSLEER. V shed 0 bases and J shed 6 bases, with 19 bases lying between them. The length of the CDR3 is 17 residues. This TCR was sampled from an adult who received the AZD1222 COVID-19 vaccine. The sample consisted of peripheral blood, taken 28 days after the second AZD1222 dose. The rearrangement joins TRBV4-3 to TRBJ2-3, with a weak D call TRBD2 (5 bases). CDR3 region: CASSQEYASSRGDTQYF. CDR3 bases: TGCGCCAGCAGCCAAGAGTATGCTAGCTCTCGAGGGGATACGCAGTATTTT.